Below are 2 T cell receptor beta chains sequenced from a single sample in a study of blood T cell repertoires in COVID-19. Sequencing was performed with immunoSEQ multiplex PCR; in TCRdb, only in-frame clones are kept and a portion is missing. The data show roughly 300,000 clones, with around 86% seen just once and around 4.5% held by the top ten. Source material: PBMCs or T cells enriched from blood (not recorded which). The origin of the receptors is a woman aged 40 to 50 with acute COVID-19.

The chain uses TRBV5-1 and TRBJ2-2; D is perhaps TRBD1 (6 bases). CDR1 and CDR2 (germline): SGHRS, YFSETQ. The CDR3 runs 15 residues. The V gene lost 2 bases and the J gene lost 2 bases, with 10 bases spanning the gap. DNA for the CDR3: TGCGCCAGCAGCTTCCAGGGGCCAAACACCGGGGAGCTGTTTTTT. Protein sequence: CASSFQGPNTGELFF.

V and J are TRBV20-1 and TRBJ2-1; the match to TRBD2 covers 7 bases. The CDR3 extends over 13 amino acids. With V trimmed by 3 bases and J by 4 bases, 3 bases remained unmatched. Germline CDR1 DFQATT, CDR2 SNEGSKA (reference sequence). The CDR3 reads CSASTSAYNEQFF. CDR3 bases: TGCAGTGCTAGTACTAGCGCTTACAATGAGCAGTTCTTC.